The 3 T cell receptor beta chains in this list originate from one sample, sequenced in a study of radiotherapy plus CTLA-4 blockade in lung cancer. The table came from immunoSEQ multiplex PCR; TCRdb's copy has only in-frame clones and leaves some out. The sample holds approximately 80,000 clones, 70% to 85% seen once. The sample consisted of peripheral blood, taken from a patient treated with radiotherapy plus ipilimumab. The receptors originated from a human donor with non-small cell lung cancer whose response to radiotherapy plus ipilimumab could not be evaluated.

Here the CDR3 DNA reads TGCGCCAGCAGCCCGTTCTTGTGGAGACGTACAGGGGACGAGCAGTACTTC. Translation gives CASSPFLWRRTGDEQYF. The chain employs TRBV4-1 and TRBJ2-7; TRBD1 matches 7 bases. CDR1 and CDR2 (germline): MGHRA, YSYEKL. The CDR3 runs 17 residues. Trimming cost V 4 bases and J 5 bases; bases outside gene matches: 17.

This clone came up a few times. The CDR3 DNA is TGTGCCAGCAGTCCCCCCACTAGCGGGAGGGAGCAGTACTTC. Translating it yields CASSPPTSGREQYF. This chain uses TRBV2 with TRBJ2-7, with 12 positions matching TRBD2. The CDR3 is 14 amino acids. Trimming removed 5 bases from V and 7 bases from J; junction bases left unmatched: 6. Germline CDR1 and CDR2: SNHLY and FYNNEI. The full variable domain, in which reference TRBV2 and TRBJ2-7 provide the parts outside the CDR3, is EPEVTQTPSHQVTQMGQEVILRCVPISNHLYFYWYRQILGQKVEFLVSFYNNEISEKSEIFDDQFSVERPDGSNFTLKIRSTKLEDSAMYFCASSPPTSGREQYFGPGTRLTVT.

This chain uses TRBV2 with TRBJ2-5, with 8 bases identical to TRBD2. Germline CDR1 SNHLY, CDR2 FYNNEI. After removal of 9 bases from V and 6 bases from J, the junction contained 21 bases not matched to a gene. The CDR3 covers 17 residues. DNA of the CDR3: TGTGCCAGTATCAACCTCCAGCGACTAGCGATAGGAAAGACCCAGTACTTC. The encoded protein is CASINLQRLAIGKTQYF. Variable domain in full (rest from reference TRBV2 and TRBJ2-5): EPEVTQTPSHQVTQMGQEVILRCVPISNHLYFYWYRQILGQKVEFLVSFYNNEISEKSEIFDDQFSVERPDGSNFTLKIRSTKLEDSAMYFCASINLQRLAIGKTQYFGPGTRLLVL.